This TCR beta chain was retrieved from a study of cytomegalovirus exposure and HLA in healthy donors. PCR was performed using 60 Vbeta and 13 Jbeta primers. The assay was immunoSEQ multiplex PCR, and TCRdb's table has in-frame clones only and misses some. The sample has about 100,000 clones, about 80% seen once. The CDR3 is made up of 15 amino acids. Germline assignment: CDR1 MRHNA and CDR2 SNTAGT. Losses at the gene ends were 3 bases for V and 0 bases for J; bases not matched to a gene: 5. This clone was counted only a few times. The sequencing sample was made of PBMCs. This rearrangement joins TRBV6-4 to TRBJ2-7, with 7 bases identical to TRBD1. The sequence came from a man aged 25-40 years in good health and CMV-seronegative. DNA of the CDR3: TGTGCCAGCAGTGAAGAAGCAGGGGGCTCCTACGAGCAGTACTTC. This translates into CASSEEAGGSYEQYF.